This T cell receptor (beta chain) was obtained from a study of T cell responses to AZD1222 COVID-19 vaccine. Timing groups of about 4 and about 12 weeks for second doses were pooled. Regarding this clone: The target antigen is unknown.

Repertoires were generated with immunoSEQ multiplex PCR, while TCRdb's copy carries only in-frame clones and drops some. The repertoire consists of fewer than 200,000 clones, with around 88% occurring once and the leading ten covering around 1.1%. J lost 0 bases, V lost 5 bases, and 10 bases had no gene match. The germline CDR1 and CDR2 sequences are LNHDA and SQIVND (reference sequence). The CDR3 has 17 amino acids. Study results and caveats: It should be noted that donors were predominantly white British and more often female, and clonal diversity was possibly underestimated.

This sequence originates from an adult who received the AZD1222 COVID-19 vaccine. The chain couples TRBV19 to TRBJ1-2; 9 bases align to TRBD1. The sequencing here drew on peripheral blood, taken 28 days after the second AZD1222 dose. CDR3 amino acids: CASSFLGQGISNYGYTF. The DNA for the CDR3 is TGTGCCAGTAGTTTTTTGGGACAGGGTATCTCTAACTATGGCTACACCTTC.